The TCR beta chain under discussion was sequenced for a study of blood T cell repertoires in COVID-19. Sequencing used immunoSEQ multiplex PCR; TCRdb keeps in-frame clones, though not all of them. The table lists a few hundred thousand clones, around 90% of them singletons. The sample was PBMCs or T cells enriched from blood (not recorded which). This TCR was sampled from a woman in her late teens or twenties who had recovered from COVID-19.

CDR3 protein: CASSQGTGNSPLHF. The CDR3 bases are TGTGCCAGCAGTCAGGGGACGGGGAATTCACCCCTCCACTTT. The J gene is TRBJ1-6, the V gene TRBV6-2 or TRBV6-3; D is possibly TRBD1 (6 bases). Trimming left V 5 bases short and J 7 bases short, with 12 bases between. Germline V gene lookup returns CDR1 MNHEY and CDR2 SVGEGT. CDR3 length: 14 amino acids.